One sample yielded the 5 T cell receptor beta chains listed below, sequenced in a study of shared clonotypes between healthy human individuals. CD45RO-negative CD8 cells positively selected for CCR7 made up the naive population, which excluded terminally differentiated effector memory CD45RA+ cells. Repertoires were generated with immunoSEQ multiplex PCR, while TCRdb's copy carries only in-frame clones and drops some. The table has approximately 1.9 million clones, just over 90% seen once. Input material: naive CD8+ T cells from PBMCs. All receptors come from a man between 18 and 29 years old in good health. Some clones in this sample may be carry-over from other donors' samples.

This chain uses TRBV25-1 with TRBJ2-1; tentative D call: TRBD1 (6 bases). The CDR3 spans 14 residues. The V end lost 2 bases, the J end lost 3 bases, and 8 bases lay between the germline ends. Germline V lookup: CDR1 MGHDK, CDR2 SYGVNS. The CDR3 protein is CASSEGTYYNEQFF. In DNA form, the CDR3 reads TGTGCCAGCAGTGAAGGGACATACTACAATGAGCAGTTCTTC.

The rearrangement uses TRBV7-8 and TRBJ2-7; 8 bases match TRBD2. The germline V gene encodes CDR1 SGHVS and CDR2 FQNEAQ. The junction had 1 base not matched to a gene; V was cut back by 2 bases and J by 1 base. The length of the CDR3 is 14 residues. DNA of the CDR3: TGTGCCAGCAGCTTAAAGCGGGAGTCCTACGAGCAGTACTTC. Encoded protein: CASSLKRESYEQYF.

The CDR3 DNA reads as TGTGCCAGCAGCCAAGATTTTTCGCTAGCGGAAGAGCAGTTCTTC. Its protein is CASSQDFSLAEEQFF. The chain joins TRBV4-2 to TRBJ2-1; 7 bases are shared with TRBD2. CDR3 length equals 15 residues. The germline V gene encodes CDR1 LGHNA and CDR2 YNFKEQ. V lost 0 bases and J lost 10; bases outside the gene matches: 9.

This chain uses TRBV27 with TRBJ2-1; no definite D call. The germline CDR1 and CDR2 sequences are MNHEY and SMNVEV (reference sequence). V lost 6 bases to trimming and J lost 4 bases, with 10 bases between them. The CDR3 covers 13 residues. CDR3 in amino acids: CASSYDGYNEQFF. Here the CDR3 DNA reads TGTGCCAGCAGCTACGACGGATACAATGAGCAGTTCTTC.

The chain has TRBV2 and TRBJ1-5; TRBD1 aligns across 10 bases. V was pared by 4 bases and J by 2 bases, with 11 bases of the junction left unmatched. The CDR3 spans 18 residues. Germline assignment: CDR1 SNHLY and CDR2 FYNNEI. This chain's CDR3 is CASSVFISDRGGNQPQHF. The CDR3 DNA is TGTGCCAGCAGTGTTTTCATCTCGGACAGGGGGGGCAATCAGCCCCAGCATTTT.